This TCR beta chain came from a study of neoadjuvant nivolumab and ipilimumab in lung cancer. Method: immunoSEQ multiplex PCR; TCRdb's copy keeps in-frame clones and lacks some. In the table there are more than 8,000 clones, around 81% of which are singletons. Of note for this clone: Antigen: not known.

The CDR3 is 14 amino acids. V was clipped by 6 bases and J by 6 bases, with 16 bases between them. Germline CDR1 is MDHEN and CDR2 is SYDVKM. Study-wide results and limits: Only two of four nivolumab-treated tumors gained richness and clonality by surgery. Pretherapy blood TCR richness correlated positively with resected tumor richness. TCR sequencing covered a small number of samples. Compared with tumor-adjacent uninvolved lung, resected tumors showed greater richness and clonality.

The clonotype originates from an adult with non-small cell lung cancer. This rearrangement joins TRBV28 to TRBJ2-3; D is possibly TRBD1 or TRBD2 (7 bases each). The sample here was peripheral blood, taken before neoadjuvant nivolumab, alone or with ipilimumab. This CDR3 reads CASRAGRGPDTQYF. As DNA, the CDR3 is TGTGCCAGCAGGGCTGGGAGGGGGCCGGATACGCAGTATTTT. Full variable domain (remainder filled in from reference TRBV28 and TRBJ2-3): DVKVTQSSRYLVKRTGEKVFLECVQDMDHENMFWYRQDPGLGLRLIYFSYDVKMKEKGDIPEGYSVSREKKERFSLILESASTNQTSMYLCASRAGRGPDTQYFGPGTRLTVL.